Listed below are T cell receptor beta chains from one sample, sequenced in a study of T cells in Graves' hyperthyroidism and ophthalmopathy. TCRdb called the multiplex PCR reads again in MiXCR, with one record for every CDR3 protein. Here the sample spans around 350,000 distinct CDR3 sequences, 12% to 15% being singletons. Sequenced sample: blood. All receptors derive from a woman in her fifties or sixties with Graves' ophthalmopathy. Both conserved end residues are part of each CDR3. A D gene is named only where the DNA matches it firmly. Not all rows give a size; the values are once, few, many and, for expanded clones, a class.

v_call: TRBV7-3; d_call: TRBD1; clone_size: few; j_call: TRBJ2-7; cdr3_aa: CASSSSPNRGYEQYF; cdr3_nt: TGTGCCAGCAGCTCCAGTCCGAACAGGGGTTACGAGCAGTACTTC
v_call: TRBV7-6; d_call: NA; clone_size: NA; j_call: TRBJ1-6; cdr3_aa: CASSRLGQRNSPLHF; cdr3_nt: TGTGCCAGCAGCAGGTTAGGCCAGAGAAATTCACCCCTCCACTTT
v_call: TRBV7-3; d_call: TRBD1; clone_size: many; j_call: TRBJ2-7; cdr3_aa: CASSPNRGVLYEQYF; cdr3_nt: TGTGCCAGCAGCCCCAACAGGGGGGTACTCTACGAGCAGTACTTC
v_call: TRBV20-1; d_call: NA; clone_size: many; j_call: TRBJ2-5; cdr3_aa: CSARVAPSGTQYF; cdr3_nt: TGCAGTGCTAGAGTAGCGCCGTCCGGGACCCAGTACTTC
v_call: TRBV7-2; d_call: NA; clone_size: NA; j_call: TRBJ2-7; cdr3_aa: CASSLEMTAYEQYF; cdr3_nt: TGTGCCAGCAGCTTAGAGATGACAGCCTACGAGCAGTACTTC
v_call: TRBV15; d_call: NA; clone_size: NA; j_call: TRBJ2-6; cdr3_aa: CATSRAKSPGANVLTF; cdr3_nt: TGTGCCACCAGCAGAGCAAAAAGCCCTGGGGCCAACGTCCTGACTTTC
v_call: TRBV30; d_call: NA; clone_size: many; j_call: TRBJ1-2; cdr3_aa: CAWSVVWGAEYGYTF; cdr3_nt: TGTGCCTGGAGTGTAGTATGGGGCGCAGAATATGGCTACACCTTC
v_call: TRBV6-1; d_call: TRBD1; clone_size: NA; j_call: TRBJ2-7; cdr3_aa: CASSSRQGTNYEQYF; cdr3_nt: TGTGCCAGCAGTTCGAGACAGGGGACGAACTACGAGCAGTACTTC
v_call: TRBV20-1; d_call: TRBD2; clone_size: few; j_call: TRBJ2-7; cdr3_aa: CSASLREGPHEQYF; cdr3_nt: TGCAGTGCTAGCCTCCGGGAGGGCCCCCACGAGCAGTACTTC
v_call: TRBV20-1; d_call: TRBD1; clone_size: NA; j_call: TRBJ2-5; cdr3_aa: CSARGGAGGQYQETQYF; cdr3_nt: TGCAGTGCTAGAGGCGGGGCAGGGGGCCAGTACCAAGAGACCCAGTACTTC
v_call: TRBV3-1; d_call: TRBD1; clone_size: many; j_call: TRBJ2-7; cdr3_aa: CASSQTGDSYEQYF; cdr3_nt: TGTGCCAGCAGCCAAACAGGGGACTCCTACGAGCAGTACTTC
v_call: TRBV7-9; d_call: NA; clone_size: many; j_call: TRBJ1-2; cdr3_aa: CASSDRDASGYTF; cdr3_nt: TGTGCCAGCTCCGACCGGGACGCCAGTGGCTACACCTTC
v_call: TRBV5-1; d_call: NA; clone_size: NA; j_call: TRBJ1-4; cdr3_aa: CASSWMGGEKLFF; cdr3_nt: TGCGCCAGCAGCTGGATGGGGGGTGAAAAACTGTTTTTT
v_call: TRBV6-1; d_call: TRBD1; clone_size: many; j_call: TRBJ1-1; cdr3_aa: CASSNRDRVTEAFF; cdr3_nt: TGTGCCAGCAGTAACCGGGACAGGGTTACTGAAGCTTTCTTT
v_call: TRBV20-1; d_call: TRBD1; clone_size: NA; j_call: TRBJ2-1; cdr3_aa: CSASRGRAYNEQFF; cdr3_nt: TGCAGTGCTAGCAGGGGGAGAGCCTACAATGAGCAGTTCTTC
v_call: TRBV11-3; d_call: NA; clone_size: many; j_call: TRBJ1-2; cdr3_aa: CASSLDLYYGYTF; cdr3_nt: TGTGCCAGCAGCCTAGATCTCTACTATGGCTACACCTTC
v_call: TRBV5-1; d_call: NA; clone_size: few; j_call: TRBJ2-6; cdr3_aa: CASSLGQSLSGANVLTF; cdr3_nt: TGCGCCAGCAGCTTGGGACAGAGCCTCTCTGGGGCCAACGTCCTGACTTTC
v_call: TRBV20-1; d_call: TRBD1; clone_size: many; j_call: TRBJ1-2; cdr3_aa: CSAPHPGQEIYGYTF; cdr3_nt: TGCAGTGCCCCTCACCCGGGACAGGAAATCTATGGCTACACCTTC
v_call: TRBV5-1; d_call: NA; clone_size: many; j_call: TRBJ1-4; cdr3_aa: CASSRNTLGEKLFF; cdr3_nt: TGCGCCAGCAGCCGTAACACCTTGGGAGAAAAACTGTTTTTT
v_call: TRBV6-1; d_call: TRBD1; clone_size: few; j_call: TRBJ1-1; cdr3_aa: CASRNQGAQAFF; cdr3_nt: TGTGCCAGCAGGAACCAGGGGGCGCAGGCTTTCTTT
v_call: TRBV12-3/TRBV12-4; d_call: TRBD1; clone_size: many; j_call: TRBJ2-5; cdr3_aa: CASSSGDRDQYF; cdr3_nt: TGTGCCAGCAGCTCGGGGGACAGGGACCAGTACTTC
v_call: TRBV7-8; d_call: TRBD1; clone_size: many; j_call: TRBJ2-1; cdr3_aa: CASSPLTGGYNEQFF; cdr3_nt: TGTGCCAGCAGCCCCCTGACAGGGGGCTACAATGAGCAGTTCTTC
v_call: TRBV6-1; d_call: TRBD2; clone_size: NA; j_call: TRBJ2-1; cdr3_aa: CASSGKGLAGAGEQFF; cdr3_nt: TGTGCCAGCAGTGGTAAAGGACTAGCGGGAGCCGGAGAGCAGTTCTTC
v_call: TRBV10-3; d_call: NA; clone_size: many; j_call: TRBJ2-1; cdr3_aa: CAISDPQQVNEQFF; cdr3_nt: TGTGCCATCAGTGATCCCCAGCAGGTGAATGAGCAGTTCTTC
v_call: TRBV10-2; d_call: TRBD2; clone_size: NA; j_call: TRBJ2-7; cdr3_aa: CASSESYAGGINHEQYF; cdr3_nt: TGCGCCAGCAGTGAGTCGTACGCGGGAGGAATTAACCACGAGCAGTACTTC
v_call: TRBV20-1; d_call: NA; clone_size: many; j_call: TRBJ2-3; cdr3_aa: CSASGAEDTDTQYF; cdr3_nt: TGCAGTGCTAGTGGGGCAGAAGACACAGATACGCAGTATTTT
v_call: TRBV11-3; d_call: TRBD2; clone_size: NA; j_call: TRBJ2-1; cdr3_aa: CASSLGTSVGNEQFF; cdr3_nt: TGTGCCAGCAGCCTCGGGACTAGCGTGGGAAATGAGCAGTTCTTC
v_call: TRBV20-1; d_call: NA; clone_size: NA; j_call: TRBJ2-2; cdr3_aa: CSAKDLVKTGELFF; cdr3_nt: TGCAGTGCAAAAGATCTGGTAAAAACCGGGGAGCTGTTTTTT
v_call: TRBV4-1; d_call: TRBD2; clone_size: NA; j_call: TRBJ2-7; cdr3_aa: CASRLAGEASYEQYF; cdr3_nt: TGCGCCAGCCGACTAGCGGGAGAAGCCTCCTACGAGCAGTACTTC
v_call: TRBV27; d_call: TRBD1; clone_size: many; j_call: TRBJ2-7; cdr3_aa: CASSLDRRSYEQYF; cdr3_nt: TGTGCCAGCAGTTTGGACAGGAGGTCCTACGAGCAGTACTTC
v_call: TRBV6-9; d_call: NA; clone_size: NA; j_call: TRBJ2-7; cdr3_aa: CASSYTPSASYELYF; cdr3_nt: TGTGCCAGCAGTTACACACCTAGCGCCTCCTACGAGCTGTACTTC
v_call: TRBV2; d_call: NA; clone_size: many; j_call: TRBJ2-7; cdr3_aa: CASSSTVGSSYEQYF; cdr3_nt: TGTGCCAGCAGTTCCACCGTGGGGAGCTCCTACGAGCAGTACTTC
v_call: TRBV6-1; d_call: TRBD2; clone_size: few; j_call: TRBJ2-2; cdr3_aa: CASSVSGINTGELFF; cdr3_nt: TGTGCCAGCAGCGTTAGCGGGATCAACACCGGGGAGCTGTTTTTT
v_call: TRBV5-8; d_call: TRBD1; clone_size: many; j_call: TRBJ2-5; cdr3_aa: CASSPGTGERGETQYF; cdr3_nt: TGTGCCAGCAGCCCCGGGACAGGGGAAAGGGGTGAGACCCAGTACTTC
v_call: TRBV28; d_call: NA; clone_size: many; j_call: TRBJ1-1; cdr3_aa: CASSSPGVNTEAFF; cdr3_nt: TGTGCCAGCAGTTCCCCAGGGGTTAACACTGAAGCTTTCTTT
v_call: TRBV11-2; d_call: NA; clone_size: once; j_call: TRBJ2-7; cdr3_aa: CASNLGTRGEEQYF; cdr3_nt: TGTGCCAGCAACCTGGGGACGAGGGGTGAAGAGCAGTACTTC
v_call: TRBV20-1; d_call: TRBD2; clone_size: many; j_call: TRBJ2-3; cdr3_aa: CSADNERDSTDTQYF; cdr3_nt: TGCAGTGCAGATAATGAGCGGGATAGCACAGATACGCAGTATTTT
v_call: TRBV3-1; d_call: TRBD2; clone_size: NA; j_call: TRBJ2-3; cdr3_aa: CASSVVGGSGSDTQYF; cdr3_nt: TGTGCCAGCAGCGTAGTGGGCGGGAGTGGCTCGGATACGCAGTATTTT
v_call: TRBV12-3/TRBV12-4; d_call: TRBD1; clone_size: NA; j_call: TRBJ2-5; cdr3_aa: CASSFVTGGETQYF; cdr3_nt: TGTGCCAGCAGTTTTGTGACAGGGGGAGAGACCCAGTACTTC
v_call: TRBV2; d_call: NA; clone_size: many; j_call: TRBJ1-2; cdr3_aa: CASTSQGEIYGYTF; cdr3_nt: TGTGCCAGCACTTCCCAAGGGGAAATCTATGGCTACACCTTC
v_call: TRBV3-1; d_call: TRBD1; clone_size: NA; j_call: TRBJ1-6; cdr3_aa: CASSQRTGRSYNSPLHF; cdr3_nt: TGTGCCAGCAGCCAACGGACAGGGAGGTCCTATAATTCACCCCTCCACTTT
v_call: TRBV2; d_call: NA; clone_size: few; j_call: TRBJ2-1; cdr3_aa: CASRFQGGNEQFF; cdr3_nt: TGTGCCAGCAGGTTTCAGGGGGGCAATGAGCAGTTCTTC
v_call: TRBV11-2; d_call: NA; clone_size: NA; j_call: TRBJ1-5; cdr3_aa: CASSLVGPTGEGQPQHF; cdr3_nt: TGTGCCAGCAGCTTAGTGGGGCCCACGGGGGAAGGCCAGCCCCAGCATTTT
v_call: TRBV2; d_call: TRBD1; clone_size: many; j_call: TRBJ2-7; cdr3_aa: CASSPTGLSYEQYF; cdr3_nt: TGTGCCAGCAGCCCGACAGGGCTCTCCTACGAGCAGTACTTC
v_call: TRBV5-1; d_call: TRBD2; clone_size: many; j_call: TRBJ2-1; cdr3_aa: CASMPLAGGNEQFF; cdr3_nt: TGCGCCAGCATGCCCCTAGCGGGAGGGAATGAGCAGTTCTTC
v_call: TRBV20-1; d_call: TRBD2; clone_size: many; j_call: TRBJ2-3; cdr3_aa: CSALWTSPDVTQYF; cdr3_nt: TGCAGTGCCCTGTGGACTAGCCCGGATGTTACGCAGTATTTT
v_call: TRBV19; d_call: NA; clone_size: NA; j_call: TRBJ1-5; cdr3_aa: CASSIKGGQPQHF; cdr3_nt: TGTGCCAGTAGTATAAAAGGAGGTCAGCCCCAGCATTTT
v_call: TRBV7-8; d_call: TRBD2; clone_size: many; j_call: TRBJ2-3; cdr3_aa: CASSSLAGAADTQYF; cdr3_nt: TGTGCCAGCAGCTCGCTAGCGGGAGCGGCAGATACGCAGTATTTT
v_call: TRBV19; d_call: NA; clone_size: NA; j_call: TRBJ2-7; cdr3_aa: CASSISGGFYEQYF; cdr3_nt: TGTGCCAGTAGTATTTCTGGAGGGTTTTACGAGCAGTACTTC
v_call: TRBV3-1; d_call: NA; clone_size: many; j_call: TRBJ2-7; cdr3_aa: CASSQDPGLGEQYF; cdr3_nt: TGTGCCAGCAGCCAAGACCCAGGCTTGGGCGAGCAGTACTTC
v_call: TRBV9; d_call: NA; clone_size: NA; j_call: TRBJ2-7; cdr3_aa: CASSVDMGFEQYF; cdr3_nt: TGTGCCAGCAGCGTAGATATGGGGTTCGAGCAGTACTTC
v_call: TRBV5-1; d_call: TRBD2; clone_size: many; j_call: TRBJ2-2; cdr3_aa: CASTSGLSTGELFF; cdr3_nt: TGCGCCAGCACCTCGGGACTAAGCACCGGGGAGCTGTTTTTT
v_call: TRBV19; d_call: NA; clone_size: few; j_call: TRBJ2-1; cdr3_aa: CASSPPSKDEQFF; cdr3_nt: TGTGCCAGTAGTCCCCCATCGAAGGATGAGCAGTTCTTC
v_call: TRBV27; d_call: TRBD1; clone_size: NA; j_call: TRBJ2-1; cdr3_aa: CASSPGQGHWNEQFF; cdr3_nt: TGTGCCAGCAGCCCCGGACAGGGACATTGGAATGAGCAGTTCTTC
v_call: TRBV4-2; d_call: TRBD1; clone_size: many; j_call: TRBJ1-6; cdr3_aa: CASSPTLGQNGSPLHF; cdr3_nt: TGTGCCAGCAGCCCAACTTTGGGACAGAACGGGTCACCCCTCCACTTT
v_call: TRBV4-2; d_call: NA; clone_size: many; j_call: TRBJ2-7; cdr3_aa: CASSQDNAGRYEQYF; cdr3_nt: TGTGCCAGCAGCCAAGATAACGCGGGACGTTACGAGCAGTACTTC
v_call: TRBV5-1; d_call: TRBD2; clone_size: many; j_call: TRBJ2-1; cdr3_aa: CASSWLAGAYNEQFF; cdr3_nt: TGCGCCAGCAGCTGGCTAGCGGGAGCCTACAATGAGCAGTTCTTC
v_call: TRBV5-1; d_call: TRBD1; clone_size: many; j_call: TRBJ2-2; cdr3_aa: CASSATGDTGELFF; cdr3_nt: TGCGCCAGCAGCGCGACAGGGGACACCGGGGAGCTGTTTTTT
v_call: TRBV12-5; d_call: TRBD1; clone_size: many; j_call: TRBJ2-7; cdr3_aa: CASGLWTGATTYEQYF; cdr3_nt: TGTGCTAGTGGTTTGTGGACAGGGGCCACAACCTACGAGCAGTACTTC